The 11 T cell receptor beta chains reported below all come from one sample, sequenced in a study of glioma-infiltrating T cells after dendritic cell vaccination. Indicated time point: after dendritic cell vaccination, including at tumor progression/relapse. Only in-frame clones appear in the TCRdb table, and some are missing; sequencing was by immunoSEQ multiplex PCR. The sample lists some 58,000 clones, 85% to 90% occurring once. The source was blood, collected after dendritic cell vaccination. All receptors come from a human donor with glioblastoma.

The chain joins TRBV11-2 to TRBJ2-1; D is perhaps TRBD2 (6 bases). Trimming shortened V by 4 bases and J by 2 bases, and 15 bases separated the two germline ends. This CDR3 contains 16 residues. The germline V gene encodes CDR1 SGHAT and CDR2 FQNNGV. In DNA form, the CDR3 reads TGTGCCAGCAGCTCAGACGGGGGTTATCCCTACAATGAGCAGTTCTTC. Translated, it gives CASSSDGGYPYNEQFF.

This chain joins TRBV5-1 and TRBJ1-6; 10 bases line up with TRBD1. Germline V gene data show CDR1 as SGHRS and CDR2 as YFSETQ. Unmatched junction bases numbered 13, after V lost 4 bases and J lost 9 bases. The CDR3 is 17 amino acids. The CDR3 loop reads CASSITPDRGLGSPLHF. CDR3 nucleotide sequence: TGCGCCAGCAGCATAACTCCTGACAGGGGGCTTGGTTCACCCCTCCACTTT.

The V gene is TRBV5-4, the J gene TRBJ2-7; weak D call: TRBD1 (6 bases). Germline-derived CDR1 and CDR2 are SGHNT and YYREEE (reference sequence). V lost 3 bases and J lost 4, with 17 bases in between. CDR3 size: 15 residues. CDR3 loop: CASSSAVRGIYEQYF. The CDR3 nucleotides read TGTGCCAGCAGCTCGGCGGTTAGGGGGATATACGAGCAGTACTTC.

This clone has only a few counts. Additional DNA sequences in this sample encode the identical CDR3. The chain joins TRBV7-8 to TRBJ2-5; 7 bases map to TRBD2. The J segment lost 3 bases and the V segment lost 3 bases, leaving 1 base of the junction unmatched. This CDR3 region has 13 residues. Germline loops: CDR1 SGHVS, CDR2 FQNEAQ. CDR3 DNA: TGTGCCAGCAGCTTCGCGGGGGAAGAGACCCAGTACTTC. The encoded protein is CASSFAGEETQYF.

The V gene is TRBV6-6, the J gene TRBJ2-1, with D perhaps matching TRBD2 (6 bases). Deletions cut 5 bases from V and 1 base from J, with 9 bases between. This CDR3 is built from 14 residues. The germline gives CDR1 MNHNY, CDR2 SVGAGI (reference sequence). The CDR3 DNA reads TGTGCCAGCAGTCCCGGGACTTCCTACAATGAGCAGTTCTTC. Encoded protein: CASSPGTSYNEQFF.

V is TRBV9 and J is TRBJ2-7, with 8 bases matching TRBD2. Trimming removed 0 bases from V and 3 bases from J; junction bases left unmatched: 5. The CDR3 loop spans 15 amino acids. Germline V gives CDR1 SGDLS, CDR2 YYNGEE. CDR3 nucleotide sequence: TGTGCCAGCAGCGTAGGCTCGCGGGGGGACTACGAGCAGTACTTC. Its protein is CASSVGSRGDYEQYF.

The J gene is TRBJ2-3, the V gene TRBV7-3; TRBD2 is a possible D gene (5 bases). Per the germline V gene, CDR1 is SGHTA and CDR2 is FQGTGA. The length of the CDR3 is 17 residues. Trimming left V 0 bases short and J 0 bases short, with 13 bases between. In DNA form, the CDR3 reads TGTGCCAGCAGCTTAACGCCAAGACGGGGAAGCACAGATACGCAGTATTTT. It encodes CASSLTPRRGSTDTQYF.

V gene TRBV28 combines with J gene TRBJ2-2; 9 bases line up with TRBD1. The V and J ends lost 7 bases and 5 bases, in that order; junction bases with no gene match: 11. This CDR3 has 16 amino acids. Germline loops: CDR1 MDHEN, CDR2 SYDVKM. CDR3 region: CASIPRDRDYTGELFF. The DNA for the CDR3 is TGTGCCAGCATCCCCCGGGACAGGGATTATACCGGGGAGCTGTTTTTT.

V usage is TRBV5-1 and J usage is TRBJ2-5; 15 nucleotides align to TRBD2. The CDR3 length is 22 residues. Germline CDR1 reads SGHRS; CDR2 reads YFSETQ. Trimming at V came to 0 bases and at J to 3 bases, leaving 18 bases not matched to a gene. CDR3 in amino acids: CASSLAPPLGLAGGLGKETQYF. In DNA form, the CDR3 reads TGCGCCAGCAGCTTGGCCCCCCCCTTGGGACTAGCGGGGGGATTGGGGAAAGAGACCCAGTACTTC.

This rearrangement joins TRBV23-1 to TRBJ2-5, with a tentative D call TRBD1 (7 bases). TRBV23-1 is designated an ORF whose function remains uncertain. V was clipped by 0 bases and J by 2 bases, with 22 bases between them. This CDR3 has 19 residues. CDR3 in DNA: TGCGCCAGCAGTCAATCTTCACTGCGGGGCAGGGGGGTTCAAGAGACCCAGTACTTC. Its translation: CASSQSSLRGRGVQETQYF.

J is TRBJ2-5 and V is TRBV9, with TRBD2 identical over 15 bases. This CDR3 is built from 19 residues. Germline CDR1 reads SGDLS; CDR2 reads YYNGEE. Trimming took 4 bases from V and 4 from J; bases not matched to a gene: 14. Here the CDR3 DNA reads TGTGCCAGCAGCCCCCTGTTGGGGACTAGCGGGGGGCCGGGAGAGACCCAGTACTTC. Translated: CASSPLLGTSGGPGETQYF.